This T cell receptor beta chain is from a study of regulatory T cells in long-lasting Graves disease. The time point was: newly diagnosed GD, antithyroid drugs for less than 3 months. With RNA extracted from PBMCs as input, the TCR library was made. Study results and caveats: Because few samples were included, accuracy may have been lower. Persistent patients had a count of shared public clonotypes (over 2,500) that exceeded that of new patients (approximately 920).

To note about this clonotype: No antigen is known for it.

Arm-PCR of CDR3 regions with iRepertoire HTBI primers generated TCR beta libraries. TCRdb re-derived calls from the multiplex PCR reads in MiXCR, one entry per CDR3 protein. The data hold roughly 360,000 distinct CDR3 sequences, with roughly 10% observed a single time. With 5 bases removed from V and 1 base from J, the gap between germline ends came to 19 bases. The germline V gene has CDR1 SGHTA and CDR2 FQGNSA. This CDR3 region has 17 residues. This sample also belongs to another study, concerning T cells in Graves' hyperthyroidism and ophthalmopathy. That work contributes: Most expanded thyroid clonotypes above 0.001 also appeared in blood.

The sequence was collected from a woman between 18 and 29 years old with Graves disease. Sequencing was performed on peripheral blood mononuclear cells (PBMCs), taken at new diagnosis, from a patient treated with antithyroid drugs. This chain joins TRBV7-2 and TRBJ2-3; D unclear. CDR3 in amino acids: CASSGRLASVGTDTQYF. DNA of the CDR3: TGTGCCAGCAGCGGACGACTTGCTAGTGTAGGCACAGATACGCAGTATTTT.